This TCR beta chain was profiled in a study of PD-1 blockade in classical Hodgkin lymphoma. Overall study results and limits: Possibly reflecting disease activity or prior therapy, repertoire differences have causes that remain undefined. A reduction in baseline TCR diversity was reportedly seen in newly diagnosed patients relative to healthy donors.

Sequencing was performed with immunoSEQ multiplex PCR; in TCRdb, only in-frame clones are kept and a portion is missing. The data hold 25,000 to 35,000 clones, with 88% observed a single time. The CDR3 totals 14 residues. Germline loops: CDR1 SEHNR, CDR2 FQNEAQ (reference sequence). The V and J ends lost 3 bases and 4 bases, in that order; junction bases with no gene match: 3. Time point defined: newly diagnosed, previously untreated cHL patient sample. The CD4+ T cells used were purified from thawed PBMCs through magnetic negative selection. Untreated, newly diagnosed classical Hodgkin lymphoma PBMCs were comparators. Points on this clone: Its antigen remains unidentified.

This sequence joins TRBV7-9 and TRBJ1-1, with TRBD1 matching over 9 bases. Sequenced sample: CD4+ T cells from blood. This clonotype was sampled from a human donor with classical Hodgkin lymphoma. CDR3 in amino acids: CASSFGQGSTEAFF. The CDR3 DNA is TGTGCCAGCAGCTTTGGACAGGGGAGCACTGAAGCTTTCTTT.